This T cell receptor (beta chain) was found in a study of blood T cell repertoires in COVID-19 (dated by TCRdb to the early 2020s). Concerning the study at large: Samples from collaborators originated in the United States, Italy and Spain and spanned both the acute and convalescent phases of COVID-19. The material from the prospective study consisted of cDNA or gDNA derived from T cells, B-cell-depleted T cells, or PBMCs. The dataset comprised deeply sampled blood TCRbeta repertoires from subjects exposed to, actively infected with, or recovered from COVID-19. The repertoires were released in a freely available public database intended as a resource for research on the immune response to SARS-CoV-2. The samples were drawn from the first 160 participants of the ongoing ImmuneRACE study and from 950 to 1,500 subjects provided by 6 global collaborators. Sample metadata almost always included a de-identified subject ID, COVID-19 status, age in years and sex. Where available, HLA class I and class II types were obtained from metadata supplied by the sample provider rather than from assay-based typing. Here is what the overall study found, with its caveats: The amount of clinical and demographic metadata varied by source and participant and was provided uncurated.

Inclusive of the bounding cysteine and phenylalanine, the CDR3 is 13 residues long. The only DNA kept is the CDR3, 39 bases in frame from the first base. V lost 12 bases and J lost 5 bases, and the count of bases not matched to a germline gene is 8. Per the germline V gene, KGHDR is the CDR1 and SFDVKD is the CDR2. Whole blood was collected in K2EDTA tubes by collaborating institutions according to the institutions' own protocols. For TCRbeta analysis, collaborators shipped samples in one of three forms: frozen whole blood, isolated PBMCs, or DNA extracted from either of those sample types. Concerning this clone: Its antigen remains unidentified. No per-base quality is available; no much larger clone lies one base away.

The immunoSEQ Assay, a bias-controlled multiplex PCR, was used to amplify TCRbeta CDR3 regions from genomic DNA. On the authors' methods: Nucleated cell counts per sample were estimated from amplification of reference gene primers within the assay. Sequence reads were collapsed and filtered to measure the absolute abundance of every unique TCRbeta CDR3 rearrangement. Productive Simpson clonality was computed per sample as the square root of Simpson's diversity index over productive rearrangements. What TCRdb holds here is the immuneACCESS table cut down to in-frame rearrangements. Part of the clones is not present; checked against another copy, under half of the missing clones reflect an unresolved V gene, and the others are unexplained. The V and J calls and the clone size are those of that table, but D and trimming were determined from the DNA. This sample has around 180,000 clones in its table, and about 80% of those were observed once. The ten largest clones represent around 6.3% of the sample.

This clonotype was sampled from a man between 65 and 85 years old with active or convalescent COVID-19. This chain is built from TRBV24-1 and TRBJ2-1, and TRBD1 matches 8 of the central bases. Sequencing input: peripheral blood. The CDR3 is CASNVDRDNEQFF. The nucleotides read TGTGCCTCCAACGTGGACAGGGACAATGAGCAGTTCTTC.